This entry features one T cell receptor (beta chain) sequence. This specimen belongs to a study of CD8 T cells in ankylosing spondylitis. The ends lost 4 bases at V and 6 bases at J; junction bases unmatched: 8. The CDR3 contains 15 residues. Quantitative 5'-RACE was performed with molecular barcodes, and it yielded the TCR beta libraries. Using its own MiXCR run on the 5' RACE reads, TCRdb lists one record per CDR3 protein. Among some 120,000 distinct CDR3 sequences listed, approximately 13% were seen once. The material sequenced was blood, either unsorted or a sorted T cell fraction (not recorded which). The chain carries TRBV12-3 or TRBV12-4 and TRBJ2-2; 7 positions agree with TRBD1. The sequence derives from a female donor with ankylosing spondylitis or in good health (not recorded which). The CDR3 sequence is CASSSDRELAGELFF. In nucleotides, the CDR3 is TGTGCCAGCAGTTCCGACAGGGAATTGGCCGGGGAGCTGTTTTTT.